This is a list of T cell receptor beta chains from one sample in a study of control samples from healthy donors and cancer patients. This table comes from immunoSEQ multiplex PCR, and its TCRdb copy is limited to in-frame clones, with some not included. The table has 130,000 or so clones, roughly 90% seen once; the top ten hold roughly 3.1%. The sequencing input was blood. The receptor source for this set is a man in his fifties or sixties in good health. The CDR3 runs from the conserved cysteine through the conserved F or W. A D gene is named only where the DNA matches it firmly. Only part of the rows carry a size: once, few, many, or a class if the clone is expanded.

D | J | size | V | CDR3 | DNA
- | TRBJ2-7 | - | TRBV5-6 | CASKLPGPYEQYF | TGTGCCAGCAAGTTGCCAGGGCCCTACGAGCAGTACTTC
- | TRBJ2-1 | - | TRBV24-1 | CATSWGSLNEQFF | TGTGCCACCAGTTGGGGCTCCCTCAATGAGCAGTTCTTC
TRBD1 | TRBJ1-1 | - | TRBV24-1 | CATSGTGDRAFF | TGTGCCACCAGTGGGACAGGGGATCGAGCTTTCTTT
- | TRBJ1-4 | few | TRBV7-9 | CASSTTTGQRTEKLFF | TGTGCCAGCAGCACCACTACAGGCCAGCGGACCGAAAAACTGTTTTTT
- | TRBJ1-2 | - | TRBV28 | CASTSQGNYGYTF | TGTGCCAGCACCTCACAGGGTAACTATGGCTACACCTTC
TRBD1 | TRBJ1-2 | - | TRBV7-2 | CASSLGQGYGYTF | TGTGCCAGCAGCTTAGGACAGGGATATGGCTACACCTTC
TRBD1 | TRBJ2-5 | - | TRBV7-9 | CASSPGDRGLETQYF | TGTGCCAGCAGCCCCGGGGACAGGGGGTTAGAGACCCAGTACTTC
- | TRBJ2-7 | - | TRBV28 | CASSPQYEQYF | TGTGCCAGCAGTCCTCAATACGAGCAGTACTTC
- | TRBJ1-1 | - | TRBV28 | CASSLFGAMNTEAFF | TGTGCCAGCAGTTTATTCGGGGCCATGAACACTGAAGCTTTCTTT
- | TRBJ1-2 | - | TRBV30 | CAWSVRLYGYTF | TGTGCCTGGAGTGTACGGCTCTATGGCTACACCTTC
- | TRBJ2-2 | once | TRBV7-3 | CASSLTLRGTGELFF | TGTGCCAGCAGCTTAACCCTTCGGGGGACCGGGGAGCTGTTTTTT
TRBD2 | TRBJ2-7 | - | TRBV6-5 | CASTLAGGYEQYF | TGTGCCAGCACTCTAGCGGGAGGCTACGAGCAGTACTTC
- | TRBJ1-1 | - | TRBV6-5 | CASSRDGEGATEAFF | TGTGCCAGCAGTCGTGACGGAGAAGGGGCCACTGAAGCTTTCTTT
- | TRBJ1-4 | - | TRBV3-1/TRBV3-2 | CASSQAARAEKLFF | TGTGCCAGCAGCCAAGCTGCCAGAGCCGAAAAACTGTTTTTT
- | TRBJ1-5 | - | TRBV21-1 | CASSKPRGRVRQPQHF | TGTGCCAGCAGCAAGCCCCGAGGCAGGGTGCGTCAGCCCCAGCATTTT
TRBD2 | TRBJ2-1 | - | TRBV11-2 | CASTLGGGFNEQFF | TGTGCCAGCACCTTGGGCGGGGGTTTTAATGAGCAGTTCTTC